The subject of this entry is one T cell receptor (beta chain). The sample is drawn from a study of blood T cell repertoires in COVID-19. Study-level information: Italy, Spain and the United States were the sources of the convalescent and acute COVID-19 samples.

Per the original methods: Using reference gene primer amplification, nucleated cell counts were estimated. The data were produced by immunoSEQ multiplex PCR, yet TCRdb's version contains in-frame clones alone and is incomplete. The V and J calls and the clone size are those of that table, but D and trimming were determined from the DNA. The sample consists of some 110,000 clones, more than 75% of them appearing once. The ends lost 4 bases at V and 0 bases at J; junction bases unmatched: 8. The V gene's germline CDR1 is KGHSH and CDR2 LQKENI. The CDR3 consists of 17 residues. V and J are TRBV18 and TRBJ2-3; TRBD1 aligns across 9 bases. Sequenced material: peripheral blood. This TCR was recovered from a man aged 40-49 years with acute or convalescent COVID-19. The CDR3 spells CASSLSPTGGSTDTQYF. The DNA of the CDR3 is TGTGCCAGCTCACTATCCCCCACAGGGGGCAGCACAGATACGCAGTATTTT.